Listed here are 27 T cell receptor beta chains from one sample, sequenced in a study of regulatory T cells in long-lasting Graves disease. The authors built TCR beta libraries using iRepertoire HTBI primers and Arm-PCR of CDR3 regions. TCRdb called the multiplex PCR reads again in MiXCR, with one record for every CDR3 protein. The top ten hold about 14% of the sample, which has 200,000 to 300,000 distinct CDR3 sequences, just over 20% seen once. The time point denotes: newly diagnosed GD, antithyroid drugs for less than 3 months. Preparation of the TCR library used RNA extracted from PBMCs. Sequencing used peripheral blood mononuclear cells (PBMCs), obtained at new diagnosis, from a patient treated with antithyroid drugs. These receptors were collected from a female donor with Graves disease.

This clonotype was observed a few times. The V call is TRBV20-1, the J call TRBJ2-3, with 9 bases that match TRBD2. The length of the CDR3 is 16 residues. CDR1 and CDR2 from the germline V gene are DFQATT and SNEGSKA (reference sequence). With 1 base clipped from V and 0 bases from J, the junction kept 5 bases outside the gene matches. DNA of the CDR3: TGCAGTGCTAGAGGGACTAGCGCTACTAGCACAGATACGCAGTATTTT. Protein product: CSARGTSATSTDTQYF.

This CDR3 is CSARAPQGQETQYF. CDR3 bases: TGCAGTGCTAGAGCCCCACAGGGCCAGGAGACCCAGTACTTC. This chain joins TRBV20-1 and TRBJ2-5; D might be TRBD1 (6 bases). V lost 1 base to trimming and J lost 5 bases, with 14 bases between them. Germline V CDR1 and CDR2: DFQATT, SNEGSKA (reference sequence). The CDR3 extends over 14 amino acids.

Comment on this clonotype: Compared with germline, one end of the junction differs, possibly owing to a read error. The chain combines TRBV11-3 with TRBJ1-2, with D possibly being TRBD1 (5 bases). The V gene's germline CDR1 is SGHNT and CDR2 YENEEA. The CDR3 is 13 amino acids. The CDR3: CASSLSQGGGCTF. The CDR3 DNA is TGTGCCAGCAGCTTAAGCCAGGGTGGTGGCTGCACCTTC.

This clonotype was picked up a small number of times. This chain joins TRBV20-1 and TRBJ1-4, with D possibly TRBD1 on 6 matching bases. The V and J ends lost 4 bases and 3 bases respectively, with 9 bases between them. From germline, CDR1 is DFQATT and CDR2 SNEGSKA (reference sequence). There are 13 residues in the CDR3. The CDR3: CSATTGSNEKLFF. CDR3 nucleotide sequence: TGCAGTGCTACAACAGGGTCTAATGAAAAACTGTTTTTT.

This clonotype has ten or more counts. Its ends do not fully match the called genes, so a read error is possible. V gene TRBV18 combines with J gene TRBJ1-1; D might be TRBD1 (5 bases). CDR3 size: 13 residues. CDR1 is KGHSH and CDR2 is LQKENI in the germline V gene. CDR3 DNA sequence: TGTGCCAGCTTTGAGGGGTCGAACACTAAAGCTTTCTTT. Protein sequence: CASFEGSNTKAFF.

The chain uses TRBV7-3 and TRBJ2-3; 10 nucleotides match TRBD2. The CDR3 is made up of 17 amino acids. V dropped 2 bases and J dropped 2; count of bases not matched to a gene: 7. The germline CDR1 and CDR2 sequences are SGHTA and FQGTGA. The CDR3 bases are TGTGCCAGCAGCTTAGGAAGCGGGAGGGCCATCACAGATACGCAGTATTTT. Its translation: CASSLGSGRAITDTQYF.

This clonotype showed up many times. This sequence joins TRBV7-2 and TRBJ2-3; 11 nucleotides agree with TRBD2. Per germline, CDR1 SGHTA and CDR2 FQGNSA. V lost 3 bases to trimming and J lost 9 bases; unmatched junction nucleotides: 8. This CDR3 comprises 15 residues. As DNA, the CDR3 is TGTGCCAGCAGCTTGGCTAGCGGGGGGCTGGGGACGCAGTATTTT. Translated: CASSLASGGLGTQYF.

This clonotype was counted at least ten times. The gene calls are TRBV5-6 and TRBJ1-1; D is unclear. From germline, CDR1 is SGHDT and CDR2 YYEEEE. With 2 bases removed from V and 1 base from J, the gap between germline ends came to 6 bases. The CDR3 runs 13 residues. The CDR3 region is CASSFGGNTEAFF. The CDR3, as DNA: TGTGCCAGCAGCTTCGGCGGGAACACTGAAGCTTTCTTT.

V gene TRBV5-1 combines with J gene TRBJ2-3, with D perhaps matching TRBD1 (5 bases). Trimming took 6 bases from V and 4 from J, leaving 18 bases between them. This CDR3 contains 15 residues. Germline CDR1 and CDR2: SGHRS and YFSETQ. The DNA of the CDR3 is TGCGCCAGCACCATAGACCCAGGGTTGGCAGATACGCAGTATTTT. It yields the protein CASTIDPGLADTQYF.

This clonotype occurred many times. This chain links TRBV11-3 with TRBJ2-7; possible D gene TRBD1, 6 bases. The V gene's germline CDR1 is SGHNT and CDR2 YENEEA. V lost 5 bases and J 1 base, leaving 12 bases between the germline ends. The CDR3 loop spans 14 amino acids. The CDR3 coding sequence is TGTGCCAGCAGCCCCGCAGGGGAATCCTACGAGCAGTACTTC. It encodes CASSPAGESYEQYF.

A few counts support this clonotype. The chain has TRBV7-8 and TRBJ2-7; maybe TRBD2 (5 bases). V lost 11 bases and J lost 4, with 6 bases in between. Germline V gene data show CDR1 as SGHVS and CDR2 as FQNEAQ. The length of the CDR3 is 9 residues. CDR3 residues: CAGEYEQYF. The DNA for the CDR3 is TGTGCCGGGGAGTACGAGCAGTACTTC.

This clonotype was counted at least ten times. CDR3 region: CASSPTGTMEQYF. The CDR3 coding sequence is TGTGCCAGCAGCCCCACGGGGACTATGGAGCAGTACTTC. V gene TRBV7-2 combines with J gene TRBJ2-7, with TRBD2 identical over 7 bases. Germline V gene data show CDR1 as SGHTA and CDR2 as FQGNSA. The V and J ends lost 5 bases and 7 bases, in that order; junction bases with no gene match: 8. This CDR3 contains 13 residues.

This clonotype occurred many times. The chain combines TRBV28 with TRBJ2-7, with unresolved D. The CDR3 covers 12 residues. In germline, CDR1 is MDHEN, CDR2 SYDVKM. Trimming shortened V by 6 bases and J by 9 bases, and 15 bases separated the two germline ends. The CDR3 sequence: CASRLGSELQYF. The CDR3 bases are TGTGCCAGCAGGCTAGGGTCGGAGTTGCAGTACTTC. Variable domain in full (rest from reference TRBV28 and TRBJ2-7): DVKVTQSSRYLVKRTGEKVFLECVQDMDHENMFWYRQDPGLGLRLIYFSYDVKMKEKGDIPEGYSVSREKKERFSLILESASTNQTSMYLCASRLGSELQYFGPGTRLTVT.

This clonotype was counted many times. The chain combines TRBV9 with TRBJ1-2, with a tentative D call TRBD1 (5 bases). Germline CDR1 is SGDLS and CDR2 is YYNGEE. CDR3 length: 15 residues. V lost 0 bases to trimming and J lost 4 bases, with 13 bases between them. CDR3 bases: TGTGCCAGCAGCGTAGCCCCATCCGGGGCCTATGGCTACACCTTC. Residues: CASSVAPSGAYGYTF.

As regards this clonotype: A far larger clone lies a single base away; this is likely a read error. V usage is TRBV6-9 and J usage is TRBJ1-1, with D unresolved. Trimming stripped 4 bases from V and 6 bases from J, with 12 bases between. Germline CDR1 reads MNHGY; CDR2 reads SVAAGI. There are 13 residues in the CDR3. This CDR3 reads CASSSLFYAEAFF. The DNA of the CDR3 is TGTGCCAGCAGTTCCCTCTTCTATGCTGAAGCTTTCTTT.

The CDR3 DNA reads TGTGCCAGCAGCCCCAGCGGGACAACCCTCGGGAACACCATATATTTT. Its translation: CASSPSGTTLGNTIYF. The gene calls are TRBV7-2 and TRBJ1-3, with D maybe TRBD1 (6 bases). The germline V gene encodes CDR1 SGHTA and CDR2 FQGNSA. CDR3 length equals 16 residues. V lost 5 bases and J lost 7, with 21 bases in between.

This clonotype was seen only a few times. This chain joins TRBV10-1 and TRBJ2-3; D is unclear. CDR1 WNHNN and CDR2 SYGVQD come from the germline V gene (reference sequence). V was clipped by 4 bases and J by 0 bases, with 5 bases between them. The CDR3 has 13 amino acids. DNA of the CDR3: TGCGCCAGCAGTGTCAGAAGCACAGATACGCAGTATTTT. Translated: CASSVRSTDTQYF.

Only a few counts were recorded for this clonotype. V usage is TRBV6-4 and J usage is TRBJ1-4; no firm D call. This CDR3 comprises 14 residues. V was cut by 0 bases and J by 8 bases, with 10 bases left in between. Per the germline V gene, CDR1 is MRHNA and CDR2 is SNTAGT. The CDR3 spells CASSDSGSGEKLFF. The DNA for the CDR3 is TGTGCCAGCAGTGACTCTGGTTCAGGCGAAAAACTGTTTTTT.

There are many counts of this clonotype. This chain joins TRBV20-1 and TRBJ2-7; 12 nucleotides align to TRBD1. V trimming: 3 bases; J trimming: 5 bases; junction bases outside the gene matches: 14. Germline loops: CDR1 DFQATT, CDR2 SNEGSKA (reference sequence). The CDR3 has 17 residues. CDR3 loop: CSARDPHGDRGLDEQYF. The CDR3 nucleotides are TGCAGTGCTAGGGACCCCCACGGGGACAGGGGGCTGGACGAGCAGTACTTC.

This clonotype was counted ten times or more. The rearrangement links TRBV7-3 to TRBJ2-1, with D possibly being TRBD1 or TRBD2 (7 bases each). This CDR3 is 12 amino acids long. V was pared by 5 bases and J by 15 bases, with 17 bases between. The germline CDR1 and CDR2 sequences are SGHTA and FQGTGA. CDR3 amino acids: CASSKGAGEPFF. As DNA, the CDR3 is TGTGCCAGCAGCAAGGGGGCGGGAGAACCGTTCTTC.

This clonotype came up a few times. The chain links TRBV6-2 or TRBV6-3 to TRBJ2-5; the D gene is possibly TRBD1 (6 bases). Germline V gene sequence: CDR1 MNHEY, CDR2 SVGEGT. The CDR3 loop spans 13 amino acids. V lost 6 bases and J 7 bases, leaving 15 bases between the germline ends. The CDR3, as DNA: TGTGCCAGCAGCCAACAGGGCGTGGGGACCCAGTACTTC. This encodes CASSQQGVGTQYF.

This clonotype occurred many times. One junction end does not reproduce the germline sequence, and a read error may be involved. The chain is built from TRBV5-1 and TRBJ2-1, with 14 bases fitting TRBD2. Germline-derived CDR1 and CDR2 are SGHRS and YFSETQ. The CDR3 loop spans 17 amino acids. The chain's CDR3 is CASSLGTSGSSYNEQFF. The CDR3, as DNA: TGTGCCAGCAGCCTCGGGACTAGCGGGAGCTCCTACAATGAGCAGTTCTTC.

The chain combines TRBV28 with TRBJ1-2; D not resolved. The CDR3 runs 11 residues. Per germline, CDR1 MDHEN and CDR2 SYDVKM. Trimming pared 7 bases from V and 4 bases from J, leaving 7 bases between. The CDR3 reads CASKKTYGYTF. CDR3 DNA: TGTGCCAGCAAAAAGACCTATGGCTACACCTTC.

This clonotype appeared many times. The rearrangement links TRBV20-1 to TRBJ1-6; no clear D. V lost 6 bases and J lost 0, with 12 bases in between. CDR1 DFQATT and CDR2 SNEGSKA come from the germline V gene (reference sequence). The CDR3 spans 15 residues. CDR3 residues: CSAKLASSYNSPLHF. Here the CDR3 DNA reads TGCAGTGCAAAACTAGCCAGCTCCTATAATTCACCCCTCCACTTT.

The chain is built from TRBV9 and TRBJ1-3; D unclear. This CDR3 contains 16 residues. The ends were cut back, 3 bases at V and 0 bases at J, with 13 bases in the middle. The V gene's germline CDR1 is SGDLS and CDR2 YYNGEE. CDR3 DNA: TGTGCCAGCAGCGGGCGGATAACTAGCTCTGGAAACACCATATATTTT. Protein: CASSGRITSSGNTIYF.

The V gene is TRBV29-1, the J gene TRBJ2-5, with D tentatively TRBD1 or TRBD2 (6 bases each). Trimming removed 3 bases from V and 1 base from J, with 12 bases in between. CDR3 length: 14 amino acids. The V gene's germline CDR1 is SQVTM and CDR2 ANQGSEA. CDR3 residues: CSVDGGTIQETQYF. The CDR3 nucleotides are TGCAGCGTTGATGGGGGGACAATCCAAGAGACCCAGTACTTC.

Many counts were recorded for this clonotype. The rearrangement uses TRBV20-1 and TRBJ2-2, with D possibly TRBD1 on 6 matching bases. With 4 bases removed from V and 4 bases from J, the gap between germline ends came to 10 bases. The CDR3 length is 13 residues. Per the germline V gene, CDR1 is DFQATT and CDR2 is SNEGSKA (reference sequence). CDR3 protein: CSAKVGGTGELFF. The CDR3 nucleotides are TGCAGTGCTAAAGTAGGGGGCACCGGGGAGCTGTTTTTT.